This T cell receptor beta chain was captured in a study of molecular identifiers for immune sequencing clone quantification. The sample holds a few counts of this clonotype. V was cut by 4 bases and J by 3 bases, with 10 bases left in between. The CDR3 consists of 14 residues. TCRdb redid the calling of the PCR reads with MiXCR, one entry per CDR3 protein. In the table there are approximately 670,000 distinct CDR3 sequences, 20% of which are singletons. The sequencing sample was made of naive CD8+ T cells from blood, with Jurkat cell RNA spiked in. Subset defined: FACS-sorted CD8+CD4-CCR7+CD45RA+ naive T cells. The origin of this receptor is a human donor in good health. Some libraries in this study had Jurkat cell RNA spiked in. The rearrangement links TRBV12-3 or TRBV12-4 to TRBJ2-1; no clear D. The CDR3 DNA is TGTGCCAGCAGTTCCCCTAGGAACTACAATGAGCAGTTCTTC. Translated, it gives CASSSPRNYNEQFF.